This T cell receptor (beta chain) was obtained from a study of blood T cell repertoires in COVID-19. About the study: Samples of COVID-19 (acute and convalescent) were obtained from the United States, Italy and Spain.

The CDR3 contains 14 residues. The germline V gene encodes CDR1 SGHTA and CDR2 FQGNSA. V was trimmed by 3 bases and J by 5 bases, leaving 11 bases between them. Clinical history reported by participants formed the basis on which cohorts were assigned. Participants in the exposed group had met a COVID-19 case in the 2 weeks before joining the study. Under the authors' procedure: It was from reference gene primer amplification that nucleated cell counts were estimated. Assay: immunoSEQ multiplex PCR; the TCRdb copy retains only in-frame clones and omits some. V and J calls and clone size come straight from that table; D and trimming were deduced from the DNA. The sample carries 290,000 or so clones, around 80% recorded once.

The sequencing sample was made of PBMCs or T cells enriched from blood (not recorded which). V usage is TRBV7-2 and J usage is TRBJ2-4, with D possibly being TRBD1 (5 bases). This clonotype originated in a man between 40 and 49 years old who had been exposed to COVID-19. CDR3 in DNA: TGTGCCAGCAGCTTGTCCCAGGGCCAAAACATTCAGTACTTC. It encodes CASSLSQGQNIQYF.